This T cell receptor beta chain was observed in a study of T cell responses to AZD1222 COVID-19 vaccine. Concerning this clone itself: Its antigen is undetermined.

The table came from immunoSEQ multiplex PCR; TCRdb's copy has only in-frame clones and leaves some out. The data show 45,000 to 55,000 clones, around 80% seen once. Germline V gene sequence: CDR1 SEHNR, CDR2 FQNEAQ (reference sequence). The CDR3 length is 14 residues. V was pared by 3 bases and J by 0 bases, with 8 bases between. Broader study findings: It should be noted that donors were predominantly white British and more often female, and clonal diversity was possibly underestimated.

The chain is built from TRBV7-9 and TRBJ1-2; possible D gene TRBD1, 5 bases. This receptor was identified in an adult in good health. This material consisted of peripheral blood, taken on day 0 of AZD1222 vaccination. The DNA of the CDR3 is TGTGCCAGCAGCTTGACAGCAGCTAACTATGGCTACACCTTC. Translated, it gives CASSLTAANYGYTF.